The rows below give T cell receptor beta chains drawn from one sample of a study of response to subunit inactivated influenza vaccine. In TCRdb, the RT-PCR reads were re-called with MiXCR into one record per CDR3 protein. The sample has roughly 550,000 distinct CDR3 sequences; 20% to 25% are singletons. The same data also went into a second study, on T cells expressing NK-cell markers.

This specimen was CD4+ T cells sorted from PBMCs, taken roughly 13 days after vaccination. These receptors originate from a middle-aged man who received an inactivated influenza vaccine. Both conserved end residues are part of each CDR3.

v_gene: TRBV12-3/TRBV12-4
CDR3aa: CASSLGGSANTGELFF

v_gene: TRBV20-1
CDR3aa: CSARTGTSLEQYF

v_gene: TRBV10-3
CDR3aa: CAISQGSNEKLFF

v_gene: TRBV6-1
CDR3aa: CASRSGTSGTWELFF

v_gene: TRBV5-5
CDR3aa: CASSREANSPLHF

v_gene: TRBV30
CDR3aa: CAWSVAGGNQPQHF

v_gene: TRBV12-5
CDR3aa: CASGSTTGGSSYNEQFF

v_gene: TRBV24-1
CDR3aa: CATSGKSGRGSSYEQYF

v_gene: TRBV7-9
CDR3aa: CASSQLADTQYF

v_gene: TRBV6-5
CDR3aa: CASSYSAEGYGYTF

v_gene: TRBV5-1
CDR3aa: CASRRTGLMNTEAFF

v_gene: TRBV12-3/TRBV12-4
CDR3aa: CASSPRAGDTQYF

v_gene: TRBV12-3/TRBV12-4
CDR3aa: CASSARGSYNEQFF

v_gene: TRBV12-3/TRBV12-4
CDR3aa: CASSLESWTGNMNTEAFF

v_gene: TRBV5-1
CDR3aa: CASSYAAQETQYF

v_gene: TRBV11-2
CDR3aa: CASSIDRGGDEKLFF

v_gene: TRBV7-2
CDR3aa: CASSSIDSYGTQYF

v_gene: TRBV5-1
CDR3aa: CASRLAGTVTNEQFF

v_gene: TRBV5-1
CDR3aa: CASSLDFRGPNTGELFF

v_gene: TRBV12-2
CDR3aa: CASRLKVLAEQGIGELFF

v_gene: TRBV6-1
CDR3aa: CASSDRGLMGGELFF

v_gene: TRBV11-2
CDR3aa: CASSLREGTDTQYF

v_gene: TRBV7-6
CDR3aa: CASSFGGPVIGELFF

v_gene: TRBV5-4
CDR3aa: CASSSSSSTPYNEQFF

v_gene: TRBV3-1
CDR3aa: CASSQDTSGANVLTF

v_gene: TRBV29-1
CDR3aa: CSVALQALNAEAFF

v_gene: TRBV16
CDR3aa: CASSQLTNYGYTF

v_gene: TRBV5-1
CDR3aa: CASSPDGAGVFNEQYF

v_gene: TRBV7-2
CDR3aa: CASSLAGGDVGEQFF

v_gene: TRBV25-1
CDR3aa: CASSRLAGDPSYEQYF

v_gene: TRBV10-3
CDR3aa: CAITGSLETEAFF

v_gene: TRBV7-9
CDR3aa: CASSQIPLAANTGELFF

v_gene: TRBV12-3/TRBV12-4
CDR3aa: CASTNWFYGYTF

v_gene: TRBV6-5
CDR3aa: CASSYSPEGAYEQYF

v_gene: TRBV4-3
CDR3aa: CASSQAFQTSGSYEQYF